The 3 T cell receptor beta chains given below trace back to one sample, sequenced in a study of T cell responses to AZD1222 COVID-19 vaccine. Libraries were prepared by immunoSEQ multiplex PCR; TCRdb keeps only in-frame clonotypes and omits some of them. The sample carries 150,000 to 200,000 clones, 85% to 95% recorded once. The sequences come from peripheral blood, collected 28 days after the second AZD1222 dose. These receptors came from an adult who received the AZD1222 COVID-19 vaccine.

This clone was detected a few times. In nucleotides, the CDR3 is TGTGCCAGCAGCCCGGGACAAACTAATGAAAAACTGTTTTTT. Protein sequence: CASSPGQTNEKLFF. The gene calls are TRBV7-9 and TRBJ1-4, with a weak D call TRBD1 (6 bases). Germline values: CDR1 SEHNR, CDR2 FQNEAQ (reference sequence). The length of the CDR3 is 14 residues. With 5 bases removed from V and 1 base from J, the gap between germline ends came to 8 bases.

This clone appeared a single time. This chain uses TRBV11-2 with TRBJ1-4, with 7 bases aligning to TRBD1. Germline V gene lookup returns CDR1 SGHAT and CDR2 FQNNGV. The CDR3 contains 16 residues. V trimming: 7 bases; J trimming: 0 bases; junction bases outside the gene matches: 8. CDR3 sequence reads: CASTGGTETTNEKLFF. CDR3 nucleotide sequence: TGTGCCAGCACGGGGGGGACAGAGACAACTAATGAAAAACTGTTTTTT.

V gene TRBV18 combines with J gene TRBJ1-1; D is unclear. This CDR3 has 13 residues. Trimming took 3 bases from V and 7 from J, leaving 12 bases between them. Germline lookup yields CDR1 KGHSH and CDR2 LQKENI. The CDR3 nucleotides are TGTGCCAGCTCACCTCTTGGGTTAGTTGAAGCTTTCTTT. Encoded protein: CASSPLGLVEAFF.